This T cell receptor (beta chain) was captured by sequencing in a study of T cell responses to AZD1222 COVID-19 vaccine. Points from the study as a whole: The study identified only a handful of AZD1222 recipients as seropositive at baseline. The study found Spike-specific TCR breadth and depth rose after two AZD1222 doses. Donors were mostly white British, more females; clonal diversity possibly underestimated. At 160-218 and 743-854, vaccine-associated CD4 TCRs were dominant, and they spanned spike.

CDR3 length equals 13 residues. Germline V gene sequence: CDR1 MRHNA, CDR2 SNTAGT. Trimming took 6 bases from V and 4 from J, leaving 10 bases between them. Turning to this clone: The antigen remains undetermined.

Clones were read by immunoSEQ multiplex PCR, and TCRdb kept only the in-frame ones, dropping some. The sample has some 85,000 clones, about 91% seen once. The material was peripheral blood, obtained on day 0 of AZD1222 vaccination. The clonotype comes from an adult in good health. The chain combines TRBV6-4 with TRBJ1-5; D is undetermined. DNA of the CDR3: TGTGCCAGCAGCACCCAGGATAATCAGCCCCAGCATTTT. It translates to CASSTQDNQPQHF.